This T cell receptor beta chain was profiled in a study of blood T cell repertoires in COVID-19. For the study at large: Specimens from acute and convalescent COVID-19 originated in the United States, Italy and Spain. The cDNA or gDNA used as material had been derived from T cells, B-cell-depleted T cells, or PBMCs.

Original analysis: Amplified reference gene primers provided the basis for estimating nucleated cell counts. Data came from immunoSEQ multiplex PCR; TCRdb stores just in-frame clones and leaves some out. Clone size and V and J calls were adopted from that table, with D and trimming inferred from the DNA. The sample lists hundreds of thousands of clones, approximately 86% occurring once. The V gene's germline CDR1 is SSHAT and CDR2 FNYEAQ (reference sequence). CDR3 length: 13 residues. On this clone: Germline is not matched at one junction end, which may reflect a read error.

The source material was peripheral blood. This chain uses TRBV7-7 with TRBJ1-1; 9 positions match TRBD1. The clonotype comes from a woman under 40 with acute or convalescent COVID-19. The CDR3 bases are TGTGCTAGCAGCTTGACAGGGGGCACTGAAGCTTTCTTT. Its protein product is CASSLTGGTEAFF.